This is a list of T cell receptor beta chains from one sample in a study of control samples from healthy donors and cancer patients. The table came from immunoSEQ multiplex PCR; TCRdb's copy has only in-frame clones and leaves some out. The sample includes roughly 76,000 clones, 90% to 95% of them seen just once. The sample comprised PBMCs. Receptor source: a woman in her forties with lung cancer. Both conserved end residues are part of each CDR3. Fields, in order: D gene, clone size, V gene, J gene, CDR3 protein, CDR3 DNA. D genes are given only for firm matches. For some rows the clone size is stated as once, few or many, or as a class when expanded; others skip it.

D: -; size: -; V: TRBV11-2; J: TRBJ1-1; CDR3: CASSSESGRLNTEAFF; DNA: TGTGCCAGCAGCTCTGAATCCGGACGGCTGAACACTGAAGCTTTCTTT
D: TRBD2; size: -; V: TRBV11-2; J: TRBJ2-7; CDR3: CASSRGGSYEQYF; DNA: TGTGCCAGCAGCCGGGGGGGGTCCTACGAGCAGTACTTC
D: TRBD1; size: -; V: TRBV14; J: TRBJ1-1; CDR3: CASSSLTGLNTEAFF; DNA: TGTGCCAGCAGCTCTTTGACAGGGTTGAACACTGAAGCTTTCTTT
D: -; size: -; V: TRBV2; J: TRBJ2-1; CDR3: CASNLDGANNEQFF; DNA: TGTGCCAGCAACCTAGACGGGGCCAACAATGAGCAGTTCTTC
D: TRBD2; size: -; V: TRBV7-8; J: TRBJ2-5; CDR3: CASSLTSGGAGETQYF; DNA: TGTGCCAGCAGCTTAACTAGCGGGGGGGCCGGGGAGACCCAGTACTTC
D: -; size: -; V: TRBV15; J: TRBJ1-6; CDR3: CATSGRIGRGSPLHF; DNA: TGTGCCACCAGCGGCCGGATTGGGAGAGGTTCACCCCTCCACTTT
D: -; size: -; V: TRBV28; J: TRBJ1-5; CDR3: CASRFRGIDQPQHF; DNA: TGTGCCAGCAGGTTCCGGGGAATTGATCAGCCCCAGCATTTT
D: -; size: -; V: TRBV7-2; J: TRBJ2-1; CDR3: CASSLVGNEQFF; DNA: TGTGCCAGCAGCTTAGTTGGGAATGAGCAGTTCTTC
D: -; size: -; V: TRBV3-1/TRBV3-2; J: TRBJ2-5; CDR3: CASSQAPGGGRETQYF; DNA: TGTGCCAGCAGCCAAGCCCCTGGAGGGGGCCGGGAGACCCAGTACTTC
D: -; size: once; V: TRBV21-1; J: TRBJ2-5; CDR3: CASSKERVELIQETQYF; DNA: TGTGCCAGCAGCAAAGAGAGGGTGGAGTTAATCCAAGAGACCCAGTACTTC
D: TRBD1; size: -; V: TRBV14; J: TRBJ2-5; CDR3: CASSQDEWDRGGETQYF; DNA: TGTGCCAGCAGCCAAGATGAATGGGACAGGGGAGGTGAGACCCAGTACTTC
D: TRBD2; size: -; V: TRBV2; J: TRBJ2-1; CDR3: CASRGSGQPFF; DNA: TGTGCCAGCAGGGGTAGCGGGCAACCGTTCTTC
D: -; size: -; V: TRBV2; J: TRBJ1-1; CDR3: CASSELNRDTEAFF; DNA: TGTGCCAGCAGCGAATTAAACAGGGACACTGAAGCTTTCTTT
D: TRBD1; size: few; V: TRBV19; J: TRBJ1-1; CDR3: CASSIVRGQAGFF; DNA: TGTGCCAGTAGTATTGTAAGGGGGCAGGCAGGTTTCTTT
D: TRBD2; size: -; V: TRBV11-2; J: TRBJ2-1; CDR3: CASSLLAGVYNEQFF; DNA: TGTGCCAGCAGCTTGCTAGCGGGAGTCTACAATGAGCAGTTCTTC
D: TRBD1; size: -; V: TRBV30; J: TRBJ1-2; CDR3: CAWSVGGRYTF; DNA: TGTGCCTGGAGTGTAGGGGGCCGCTACACCTTC
D: TRBD1; size: -; V: TRBV11-2; J: TRBJ1-1; CDR3: CASSRQGPEAFF; DNA: TGTGCCAGCAGCCGACAGGGACCTGAAGCTTTCTTT
D: -; size: -; V: TRBV6-5; J: TRBJ1-2; CDR3: CASREVGGYGYTF; DNA: TGTGCCAGCAGGGAGGTCGGGGGCTATGGCTACACCTTC
D: TRBD1; size: -; V: TRBV12-3/TRBV12-4; J: TRBJ2-1; CDR3: CAITPGTGEFF; DNA: TGTGCCATCACCCCAGGGACAGGGGAGTTCTTC
D: TRBD1; size: -; V: TRBV12-3/TRBV12-4; J: TRBJ2-5; CDR3: CASSTGGWETQYF; DNA: TGTGCCAGCAGTACAGGGGGCTGGGAGACCCAGTACTTC
D: -; size: -; V: TRBV2; J: TRBJ1-5; CDR3: CASRALTAVDQPQHF; DNA: TGTGCCAGCAGGGCCCTGACGGCAGTTGATCAGCCCCAGCATTTT
D: -; size: -; V: TRBV6-1; J: TRBJ1-4; CDR3: CASSEELTTLGEKLFF; DNA: TGTGCCAGCAGTGAGGAGTTGACTACCCTGGGTGAAAAACTGTTTTTT
D: -; size: -; V: TRBV4-1; J: TRBJ1-5; CDR3: CASSQADREKQPQHF; DNA: TGCGCCAGCAGCCAAGCCGACAGAGAAAAACAGCCCCAGCATTTT
D: TRBD2; size: once; V: TRBV6-2/TRBV6-3; J: TRBJ2-7; CDR3: CASSYPLAGVGYEQYF; DNA: TGTGCCAGCAGTTACCCCCTAGCGGGGGTTGGATACGAGCAGTACTTC
D: -; size: -; V: TRBV9; J: TRBJ1-1; CDR3: CASSVVGELNTEAFF; DNA: TGTGCCAGCAGCGTAGTTGGCGAACTGAACACTGAAGCTTTCTTT
D: -; size: -; V: TRBV3-1/TRBV3-2; J: TRBJ2-3; CDR3: CASSQVSAPTYTDTQYF; DNA: TGTGCCAGCAGCCAAGTCTCTGCTCCTACTTACACAGATACGCAGTATTTT